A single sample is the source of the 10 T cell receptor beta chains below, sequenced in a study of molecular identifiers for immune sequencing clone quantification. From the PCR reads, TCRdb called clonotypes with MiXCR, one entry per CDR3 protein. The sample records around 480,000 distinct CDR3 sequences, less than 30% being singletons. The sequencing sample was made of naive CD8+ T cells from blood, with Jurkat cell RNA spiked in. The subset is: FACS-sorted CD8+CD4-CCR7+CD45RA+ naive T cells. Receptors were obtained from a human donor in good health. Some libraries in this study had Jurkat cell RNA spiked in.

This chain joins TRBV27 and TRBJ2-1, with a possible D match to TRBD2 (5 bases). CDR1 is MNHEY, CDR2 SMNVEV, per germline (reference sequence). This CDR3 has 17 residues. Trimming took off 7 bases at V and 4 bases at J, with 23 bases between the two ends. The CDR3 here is CASTLLGPTRSYNEQFF. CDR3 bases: TGTGCCAGCACCCTCCTCGGCCCAACTAGATCTTACAATGAGCAGTTCTTC.

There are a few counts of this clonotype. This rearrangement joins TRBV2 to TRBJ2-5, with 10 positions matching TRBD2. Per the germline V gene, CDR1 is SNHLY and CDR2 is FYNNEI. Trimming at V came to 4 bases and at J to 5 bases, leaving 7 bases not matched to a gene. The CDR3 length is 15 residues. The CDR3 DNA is TGTGCCAGCAGTGTACTAGCGGGGCTGGGGGAGACCCAGTACTTC. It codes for CASSVLAGLGETQYF.

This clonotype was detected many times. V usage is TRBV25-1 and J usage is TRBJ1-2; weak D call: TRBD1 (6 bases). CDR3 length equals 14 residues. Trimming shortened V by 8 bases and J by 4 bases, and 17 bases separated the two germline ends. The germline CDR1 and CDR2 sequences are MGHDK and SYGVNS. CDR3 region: CASQGYPGAYGYTF. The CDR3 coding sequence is TGTGCCAGCCAGGGGTACCCCGGGGCCTATGGCTACACCTTC.

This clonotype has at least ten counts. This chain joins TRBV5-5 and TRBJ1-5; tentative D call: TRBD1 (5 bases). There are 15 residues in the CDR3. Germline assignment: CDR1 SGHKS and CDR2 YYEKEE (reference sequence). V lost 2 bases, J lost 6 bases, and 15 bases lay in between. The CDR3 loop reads CASSLRDGPLQPQHF. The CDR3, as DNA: TGTGCCAGCAGCTTACGGGACGGCCCTCTTCAGCCCCAGCATTTT.

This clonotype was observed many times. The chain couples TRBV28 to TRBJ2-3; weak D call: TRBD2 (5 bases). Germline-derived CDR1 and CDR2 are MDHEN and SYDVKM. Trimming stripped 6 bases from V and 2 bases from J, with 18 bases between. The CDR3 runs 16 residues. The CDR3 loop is CASSPWTGPSTDTQYF. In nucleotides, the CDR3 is TGTGCCAGCAGCCCATGGACTGGGCCGTCCACAGATACGCAGTATTTT.

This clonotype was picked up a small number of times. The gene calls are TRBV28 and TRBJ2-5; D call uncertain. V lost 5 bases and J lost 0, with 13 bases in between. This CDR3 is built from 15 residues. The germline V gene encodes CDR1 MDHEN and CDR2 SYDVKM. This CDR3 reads CASSPDTRDQETQYF. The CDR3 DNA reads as TGTGCCAGCAGTCCCGATACACGGGACCAAGAGACCCAGTACTTC.

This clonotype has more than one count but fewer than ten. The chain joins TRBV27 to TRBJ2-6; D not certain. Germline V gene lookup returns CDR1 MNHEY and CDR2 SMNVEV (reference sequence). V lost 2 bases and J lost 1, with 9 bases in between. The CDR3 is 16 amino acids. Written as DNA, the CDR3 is TGTGCCAGCAGTTTAACGTACCCGTCTGGGGCCAACGTCCTGACTTTC. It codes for CASSLTYPSGANVLTF. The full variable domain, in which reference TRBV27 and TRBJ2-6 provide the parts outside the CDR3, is EAQVTQNPRYLITVTGKKLTVTCSQNMNHEYMSWYRQDPGLGLRQIYYSMNVEVTDKGDVPEGYKVSRKEKRNFPLILESPSPNQTSLYFCASSLTYPSGANVLTFGAGSRLTVL.

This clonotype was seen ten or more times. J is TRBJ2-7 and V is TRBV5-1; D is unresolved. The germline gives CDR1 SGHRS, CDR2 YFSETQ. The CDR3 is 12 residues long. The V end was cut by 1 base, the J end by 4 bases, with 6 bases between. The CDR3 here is CASSLNKYEQYF. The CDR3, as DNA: TGCGCCAGCAGCTTGAATAAGTACGAGCAGTACTTC.

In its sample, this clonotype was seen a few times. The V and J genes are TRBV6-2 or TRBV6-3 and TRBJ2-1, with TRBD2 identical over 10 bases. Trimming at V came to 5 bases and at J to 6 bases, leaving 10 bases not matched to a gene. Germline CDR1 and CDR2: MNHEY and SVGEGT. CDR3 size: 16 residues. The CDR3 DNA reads TGTGCCAGCAGTCCGGCCCCGGGACTAGCGACCAATGAGCAGTTCTTC. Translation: CASSPAPGLATNEQFF.

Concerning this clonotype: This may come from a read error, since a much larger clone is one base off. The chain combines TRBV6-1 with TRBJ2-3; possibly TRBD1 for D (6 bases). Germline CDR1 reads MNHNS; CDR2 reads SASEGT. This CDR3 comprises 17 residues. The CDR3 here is CASSEKISEEWTDTQFF. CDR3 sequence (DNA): TGTGCCAGCAGTGAAAAGATTAGCGAGGAATGGACAGATACGCAGTTTTTT.